This T cell receptor (beta chain) was captured by sequencing in a study of control samples from healthy donors and cancer patients. Using immunoSEQ multiplex PCR, the repertoire was profiled, and TCRdb retains in-frame clones only, with some absent. The sample lists roughly 150,000 clones; 92% were seen once. V was shortened by 1 base and J by 0 bases, with 7 bases between the two germline ends. CDR3 length equals 14 residues. From germline, CDR1 is ENHRY and CDR2 SYGVKD. This rearrangement joins TRBV10-3 to TRBJ2-7, with D uncertain. The receptor was isolated from a woman in her 30s in good health. The source material was blood. CDR3 in DNA: TGTGCCATCAGTGAGTTGGGCAGCTCCTACGAGCAGTACTTC. Translated, it gives CAISELGSSYEQYF.